The rows below give T cell receptor beta chains drawn from one sample of a study of blood T cell repertoires in COVID-19. Sequencing used immunoSEQ multiplex PCR; TCRdb keeps in-frame clones, though not all of them. The sample lists around 270,000 clones, about 87% occurring once. Sequences were obtained from peripheral blood. Receptors were obtained from a woman between 50 and 59 years old with acute or convalescent COVID-19. The CDR3 runs from the conserved cysteine through the conserved F or W. The D gene is left open where the match is weak. Only part of the rows carry a size: once, few, many, or a class if the clone is expanded.

>TRBD2|-|TRBV6-1|TRBJ2-1
CASSEAWHGGVEQFF
TGTGCCAGCAGTGAAGCGTGGCACGGGGGGGTTGAGCAGTTCTTC
>-|once|TRBV28|TRBJ1-2
CASSFPLRGHTF
TGTGCCAGCAGTTTCCCCCTGCGGGGTCACACCTTC
>-|few|TRBV28|TRBJ2-7
CASSLVSPGGYQYF
TGTGCCAGCAGTTTAGTTTCGCCGGGGGGCTATCAGTACTTC
>TRBD1|-|TRBV7-2|TRBJ1-3
CASSSQGKYGNTIYF
TGTGCCAGCAGCTCACAGGGGAAGTATGGAAACACCATATATTTT
>-|once|TRBV7-2|TRBJ1-1
CASSLVGTPNTEAFF
TGTGCCAGCAGCTTAGTCGGGACACCGAACACTGAAGCTTTCTTT
>TRBD1|-|TRBV27|TRBJ2-7
CASSPGGVSYEQYF
TGTGCCAGCAGCCCAGGGGGAGTGTCCTACGAGCAGTACTTC
>-|-|TRBV7-9|TRBJ2-1
CASSLATGFEQFF
TGTGCCAGCAGCTTAGCAACAGGGTTTGAGCAGTTCTTC
>-|-|TRBV5-4|TRBJ2-5
CASSSYQETQYF
TGTGCCAGCAGCTCGTACCAAGAGACCCAGTACTTC
>TRBD2|-|TRBV28|TRBJ2-1
CASRRPGLEYNEQFF
TGTGCCAGCAGAAGACCGGGACTAGAATACAATGAGCAGTTCTTC
>TRBD1|-|TRBV5-4|TRBJ1-1
CASSPGQKNTEAFF
TGTGCCAGCAGCCCGGGACAGAAGAACACTGAAGCTTTCTTT
>-|-|TRBV5-1|TRBJ1-4
CASSLGTANEKLFF
TGCGCCAGCAGCTTGGGGACAGCAAATGAAAAACTGTTTTTT